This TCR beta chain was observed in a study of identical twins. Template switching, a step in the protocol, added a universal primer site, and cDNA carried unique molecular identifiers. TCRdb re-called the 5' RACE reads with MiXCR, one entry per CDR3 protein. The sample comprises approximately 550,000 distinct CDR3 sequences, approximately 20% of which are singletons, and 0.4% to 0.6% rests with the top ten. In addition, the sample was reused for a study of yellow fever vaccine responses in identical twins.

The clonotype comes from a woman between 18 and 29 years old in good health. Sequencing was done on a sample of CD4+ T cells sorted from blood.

The DNA of the CDR3 is TGTGCCAGCAGCCAAGTTGGGGCTAGCATCTCCTACGAGCAGTACTTC. Translation gives CASSQVGASISYEQYF. This rearrangement joins TRBV4-2 to TRBJ2-7; D could derive from TRBD1 or TRBD2 (5 bases each). Per germline, CDR1 LGHNA and CDR2 YNFKEQ. Trimming took 1 base from V and 0 from J, leaving 13 bases between them. The CDR3 covers 16 residues.